This TCR beta chain was observed in a study of blood T cell repertoires in COVID-19. V was cut by 2 bases and J by 1 base, with 10 bases left in between. CDR3 length: 14 residues. Germline assignment: CDR1 SGHRS and CDR2 YFSETQ. Repertoires were generated with immunoSEQ multiplex PCR, while TCRdb's copy carries only in-frame clones and drops some. The sample shows some 140,000 clones, almost 85% of them seen only once. The chain is built from TRBV5-1 and TRBJ2-7; D uncertain. The specimen sequenced was peripheral blood. The sequence derives from a man aged 55 to 70 with acute or convalescent COVID-19. DNA of the CDR3: TGCGCCAGCAGCTTTAATCAGGCTTCCTACGAGCAGTACTTC. Its protein product is CASSFNQASYEQYF.